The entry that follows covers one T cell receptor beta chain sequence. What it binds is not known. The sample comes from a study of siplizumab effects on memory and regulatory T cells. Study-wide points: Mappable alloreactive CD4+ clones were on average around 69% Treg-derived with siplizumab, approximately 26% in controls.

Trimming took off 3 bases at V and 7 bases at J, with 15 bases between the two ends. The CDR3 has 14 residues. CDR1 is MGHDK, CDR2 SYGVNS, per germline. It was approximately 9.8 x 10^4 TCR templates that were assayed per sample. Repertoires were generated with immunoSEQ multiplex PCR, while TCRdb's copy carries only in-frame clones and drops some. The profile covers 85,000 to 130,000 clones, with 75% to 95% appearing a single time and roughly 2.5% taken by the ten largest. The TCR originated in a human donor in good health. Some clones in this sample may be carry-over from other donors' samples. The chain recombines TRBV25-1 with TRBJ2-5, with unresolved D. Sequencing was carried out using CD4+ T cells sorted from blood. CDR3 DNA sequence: TGTGCCAGCAGTGACCTAAGGGCCGTAGGGACCCAGTACTTC. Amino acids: CASSDLRAVGTQYF.